This entry describes one TCR beta chain. The antigen is not known. Sequenced by immunoSEQ multiplex PCR; TCRdb stores in-frame clones only, minus some. Found here are approximately 100,000 clones, roughly 85% of them singletons; the top ten hold 4.5%. Second-dose groups at about 4 or about 12 weeks were pooled. This sample is part of a study of T cell responses to AZD1222 COVID-19 vaccine. Study findings and constraints: Regions 160-218 and 743-854 dominated among vaccine-associated CD4 TCRs spanning spike. Seropositive status at baseline applied to only 6 or 7 AZD1222 recipients.

V lost 7 bases, J lost 6 bases, and 22 bases lay in between. Germline assignment: CDR1 MNHNY and CDR2 SVGAGI (reference sequence). The CDR3 contains 16 residues. Material: peripheral blood, obtained 28 days after the second AZD1222 dose. V gene TRBV6-6 combines with J gene TRBJ1-5; the D gene is possibly TRBD1 (6 bases). The receptor was isolated from an adult who received the AZD1222 COVID-19 vaccine. The CDR3 protein is CASNPRTEASVQPQHF. CDR3 DNA sequence: TGTGCCAGCAATCCTAGGACAGAGGCGTCGGTTCAGCCCCAGCATTTT.